Listed here are 12 T cell receptor beta chains from one sample, sequenced in a study of cytomegalovirus exposure and HLA in healthy donors. Vbeta (60) and Jbeta (13) primers were used in the PCR. Profiled with immunoSEQ multiplex PCR; TCRdb holds only in-frame clones, not every one. Here the sample spans more than 90,000 clones, around 75% being singletons. Sequencing used PBMCs. These TCRs come from a woman aged 25 to 39 in good health and CMV-seronegative.

The chain uses TRBV7-6 and TRBJ1-6; 9 positions match TRBD1. Per the germline V gene, CDR1 is SGHVS and CDR2 is FNYEAQ. The CDR3 extends over 14 amino acids. Germline trimming cut 5 bases from V and 10 bases from J; bases unmatched to any gene: 6. The CDR3 region is CASSAGQGSSPLHF. The CDR3 bases are TGTGCCAGCAGCGCGGGACAGGGCAGCTCACCCCTCCACTTT.

The gene calls are TRBV29-1 and TRBJ1-1; TRBD1 aligns across 8 bases. V was pared by 0 bases and J by 5 bases, with 17 bases of the junction left unmatched. CDR1 SQVTM and CDR2 ANQGSEA come from the germline V gene. This CDR3 has 18 amino acids. CDR3 in DNA: TGCAGCGTTGAAGATTGGGGTGGGACAGGTATGGATTATACTGAAGCTTTCTTT. Residues: CSVEDWGGTGMDYTEAFF. Full variable domain (rest looked up from reference TRBV29-1 and TRBJ1-1): SAVISQKPSRDICQRGTSLTIQCQVDSQVTMMFWYRQQPGQSLTLIATANQGSEATYESGFVIDKFPISRPNLTFSTLTVSNMSPEDSSIYLCSVEDWGGTGMDYTEAFFGQGTRLTVV.

This clone has just a few counts. The chain recombines TRBV6-5 with TRBJ1-2; D not certain. The CDR3 contains 15 residues. The V end was cut by 0 bases, the J end by 0 bases, with 8 bases between. Germline V CDR1 and CDR2: MNHEY, SVGAGI. The CDR3 protein is CASSYSEGANYGYTF. The CDR3, as DNA: TGTGCCAGCAGTTACTCGGAGGGAGCTAACTATGGCTACACCTTC.

The rearrangement uses TRBV30 and TRBJ2-7; 11 positions match TRBD2. The CDR3 extends over 13 amino acids. Germline loops: CDR1 GTSNPN, CDR2 SVGIG (reference sequence). Losses at the gene ends were 8 bases for V and 2 bases for J; bases not matched to a gene: 5. In nucleotides, the CDR3 is TGTGCCCGCGGGACTAGCGGAACCTACGAGCAGTACTTC. Residues: CARGTSGTYEQYF.

Here the CDR3 reads CASSESDKTNYGYTF. The DNA for the CDR3 is TGTGCCAGCAGCGAAAGTGACAAAACTAACTATGGCTACACCTTC. The V and J genes are TRBV11-2 and TRBJ1-2, with D hard to call. Trimming took off 5 bases at V and 0 bases at J, with 13 bases between the two ends. Germline V gives CDR1 SGHAT, CDR2 FQNNGV. This CDR3 has 15 amino acids.

This chain joins TRBV4-2 and TRBJ1-1; unclear D gene. Between the trimmed V and J ends, which lost 1 base and 1 base, there was a span of 19 bases. Germline values: CDR1 LGHNA, CDR2 YNFKEQ. The CDR3 extends over 18 amino acids. In DNA, the CDR3 is TGTGCCAGCAGCCAAGGGGCTCGACTCGCGGAGGGGAACACTGAAGCTTTCTTT. Translation: CASSQGARLAEGNTEAFF.

This rearrangement joins TRBV27 to TRBJ1-2, with D hard to call. CDR1 is MNHEY, CDR2 SMNVEV, per germline (reference sequence). The germline V and J ends were trimmed by 6 bases and 5 bases, with 22 bases remaining between them. The CDR3 runs to 16 residues. This CDR3 is CASSSQTQVMKYGYTF. CDR3 bases: TGTGCCAGCAGCTCCCAGACGCAGGTGATGAAGTATGGCTACACCTTC.

Of note for this clone: The sample has other DNA sequences that encode this CDR3 too. CDR3 sequence: CASIRGDRGNQPQHF. The CDR3 DNA follows: TGTGCCAGCATTAGAGGCGACAGGGGTAATCAGCCCCAGCATTTT. The V call is TRBV6-1, the J call TRBJ1-5; 8 nucleotides line up with TRBD1. The CDR3 loop spans 15 amino acids. The trim removed 7 bases at V and 4 bases at J, leaving 9 bases unmatched. CDR1 is MNHNS and CDR2 is SASEGT in the germline V gene.

The chain couples TRBV6-5 to TRBJ2-1; 8 nucleotides align to TRBD1. V lost 6 bases and J lost 3; bases outside the gene matches: 4. Germline loops: CDR1 MNHEY, CDR2 SVGAGI. The CDR3 has 14 residues. The CDR3 DNA follows: TGTGCCAGCAGGCTACAGGGGGACTACAATGAGCAGTTCTTC. Its translation: CASRLQGDYNEQFF.

This rearrangement joins TRBV18 to TRBJ2-7; 11 bases are shared with TRBD2. CDR1 is KGHSH, CDR2 LQKENI, per germline. This CDR3 has 15 residues. The V and J ends lost 6 bases and 7 bases, in that order; junction bases with no gene match: 11. The CDR3 spells CASSDGTSGAKEQYF. The CDR3 bases are TGTGCCAGCTCGGACGGGACTAGCGGTGCGAAGGAGCAGTACTTC.

V and J are TRBV5-1 and TRBJ1-1; TRBD1 matches 7 bases. Trimming at V came to 0 bases and at J to 7 bases, leaving 9 bases not matched to a gene. Per the germline V gene, CDR1 is SGHRS and CDR2 is YFSETQ. This CDR3 has 15 amino acids. The CDR3 coding sequence is TGCGCCAGCAGCTTGGAAGGGGGACAGAACTTTGAAGCTTTCTTT. This translates into CASSLEGGQNFEAFF.

This clone has more than one count but fewer than ten. The chain has TRBV6-1 and TRBJ1-2, with D perhaps matching TRBD1 (6 bases). Germline values: CDR1 MNHNS, CDR2 SASEGT. V lost 5 bases to trimming and J lost 2 bases, with 6 bases between them. CDR3 size: 12 residues. CDR3 loop: CASSTGNYGYTF. CDR3 coding DNA: TGTGCCAGCAGTACAGGGAACTATGGCTACACCTTC.